The rows below give T cell receptor beta chains drawn from one sample of a study of beta chain features in type 1 diabetes. The data were produced by immunoSEQ multiplex PCR, yet TCRdb's version contains in-frame clones alone and is incomplete. Here the sample spans 300,000 to 350,000 clones, less than 15% being singletons. The sequencing sample was made of naive CD4+ T cells from blood. All receptors come from a woman aged 18-35 years with type 1 diabetes. Both conserved end residues are trimmed from each CDR3. Fields, in order: V gene, J gene, clone size, CDR3 protein. Size tells how often a clone was seen (once, few, many) or the class of an expanded clone, and some rows leave it out.

v_call: TRBV7-2
j_call: TRBJ2-7
clone_size: .
cdr3_aa: ASSLALATIQY

v_call: TRBV5-1
j_call: TRBJ1-4
clone_size: few
cdr3_aa: ASSLAWGGGEKLF

v_call: TRBV18
j_call: TRBJ2-3
clone_size: few
cdr3_aa: ASSPDRVTTDTQY

v_call: TRBV30
j_call: TRBJ1-1
clone_size: few
cdr3_aa: AWGLGGRWTEAF

v_call: TRBV14
j_call: TRBJ2-1
clone_size: .
cdr3_aa: ASSLDRDRVYNEQF

v_call: TRBV10-3
j_call: TRBJ2-3
clone_size: few
cdr3_aa: AIRGTGTDTQY

v_call: TRBV6-5
j_call: TRBJ2-1
clone_size: .
cdr3_aa: ASSYSRGYNEQF

v_call: TRBV30
j_call: TRBJ1-1
clone_size: few
cdr3_aa: AWSGTYSGNTEAF

v_call: TRBV4-1
j_call: TRBJ1-1
clone_size: few
cdr3_aa: ASSPAGGTEAF

v_call: TRBV19
j_call: TRBJ1-1
clone_size: .
cdr3_aa: ASRARGAGTEAF

v_call: TRBV5-1
j_call: TRBJ1-3
clone_size: .
cdr3_aa: ASSDQQGDTIY